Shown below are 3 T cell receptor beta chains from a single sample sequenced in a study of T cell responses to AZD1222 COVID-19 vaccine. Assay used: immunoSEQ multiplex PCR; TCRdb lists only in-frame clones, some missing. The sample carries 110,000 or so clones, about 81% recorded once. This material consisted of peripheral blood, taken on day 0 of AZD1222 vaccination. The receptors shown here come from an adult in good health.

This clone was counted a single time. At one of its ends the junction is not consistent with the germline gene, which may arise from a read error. The CDR3 spells CASSDSVQLLF. In DNA form, the CDR3 reads TGTGCCAGCAGTGACTCCGTCCAACTACTCTTC. V usage is TRBV2 and J usage is TRBJ2-1, with D unclear. The CDR3 runs to 11 residues. The germline gives CDR1 SNHLY, CDR2 FYNNEI.

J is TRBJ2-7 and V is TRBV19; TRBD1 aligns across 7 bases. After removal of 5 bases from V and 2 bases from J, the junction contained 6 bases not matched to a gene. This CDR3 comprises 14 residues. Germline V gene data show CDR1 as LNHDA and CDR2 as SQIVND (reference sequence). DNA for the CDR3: TGTGCCAGTAGTTTTGCAGGGGGAACCTACGAGCAGTACTTC. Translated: CASSFAGGTYEQYF. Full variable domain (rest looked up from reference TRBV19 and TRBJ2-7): DGGITQSPKYLFRKEGQNVTLSCEQNLNHDAMYWYRQDPGQGLRLIYYSQIVNDFQKGDIAEGYSVSREKKESFPLTVTSAQKNPTAFYLCASSFAGGTYEQYFGPGTRLTVT.

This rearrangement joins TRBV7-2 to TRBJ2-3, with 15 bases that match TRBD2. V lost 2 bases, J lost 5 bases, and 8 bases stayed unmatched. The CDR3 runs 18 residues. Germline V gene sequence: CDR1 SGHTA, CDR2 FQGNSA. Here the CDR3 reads CASSLRTSGGAAVDTQYF. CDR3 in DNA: TGTGCCAGCAGCTTACGGACTAGCGGGGGGGCGGCCGTAGATACGCAGTATTTT.